The table lists the clone carrying this T cell receptor (beta chain) with a few counts. What it recognizes is unknown. The germline CDR1 and CDR2 sequences are LGHDT and YNNKEL (reference sequence). The CDR3 length is 15 residues. With 0 bases clipped from V and 8 bases from J, the junction kept 5 bases outside the gene matches. Graves' hyperthyroidism showing no ophthalmopathy progression within 18 months was considered stable. Clinicians diagnosed patients from clinical symptoms, serum thyroxine and TRAb, thyroid ultrasound and orbital computed tomography. The data derive from a study of T cells in Graves' hyperthyroidism and ophthalmopathy. It was RNA transcripts that yielded the amplified TCR beta CDR3 regions. HTBI primers were the set used in a first-round RT-PCR of the TCR CDR3. TCRdb re-derived calls from the multiplex PCR reads in MiXCR, one entry per CDR3 protein. The sample contains 600,000 to 900,000 distinct CDR3 sequences, about a sixth of which appear only once.

General study points: Ophthalmopathy onset followed model prediction by a median approximately 5.9 months.

Specimen: blood. The chain has TRBV3-1 and TRBJ2-5; 11 nucleotides line up with TRBD2. This sequence originates from a man aged 18 to 30 with Graves' hyperthyroidism. In DNA form, the CDR3 reads TGTGCCAGCAGCCAAGACTATACTAGCGGGAGAACCCAGTACTTC. This translates into CASSQDYTSGRTQYF.